This entry concerns a single T cell receptor beta chain. Its antigen remains undetermined. With the read ending 3 residues before the CDR3 end, the germline J gene is used to fill in that end. The sample is drawn from a study of T cells in women clearing cervical HPV infection (dated by TCRdb to the late 2010s). In the study overall: The cases were approximately 23 women with histologically confirmed HPV16-related CIN3 or worse, and 2 of those women had invasive cancers. Cases had a median age of approximately 34 years and controls had a median age of approximately 37, with no significant differences in baseline characteristics. Quality controls consisted of five blinded duplicates per group, for a total of roughly 60 samples made up of around 50 participants and about ten replicates. The controls were about two dozen women whose single incident HPV16 infection cleared within 12 months with no development of precancer or cancer. Blood from cases was collected at the visit at which the lesion was first identified, whereas blood from controls was collected once infection was no longer detected. An exploratory proof-of-principle case-control study, nested within the Guanacaste HPV Natural History Study in Costa Rica, was conducted to compare TCR repertoires across cervical HPV16 outcomes. In the parent cohort, some 10,000 women aged 18 or older were enrolled in Guanacaste, Costa Rica, during about 1993 to 1994 and were followed for seven years. Cases were matched to controls by age within five years and by the year the sample was collected. Among cases, blood sampling occurred a median of about 150 days after lesion detection, with an interquartile range of about 85 to 210 days. HLA typing was available for only a few women, so HLA type could not be excluded as a confounder. On the study overall, not on this receptor specifically: By combining richness with V gene abundances, random forest classifiers separated cases from controls with an estimated AUC of about 0.86. TRBV6-7 relative abundance was lower in cases than in controls (around 0.11% versus 0.16%; Bonferroni P = 0.0008). Because T-cell numbers per sample were unknown, differences in richness could reflect varying T-cell content rather than repertoire biology. Across sequencing depths, CIN3+ cases showed significantly higher TCR repertoire richness than controls, but evenness did not differ between the groups. Whether associations preceded infection or resulted from infection could not be shown with the cross-sectional design, and effector/memory subsets and HPV-specific T cells were not isolated.

TCR beta CDR3 regions were amplified by multiplex PCR from an average of about 1,100 ng genomic DNA per sample using the immunoSEQ assay. To correct primer bias, the assay used a complete synthetic TCR repertoire to set an amplification baseline. Amplicons were sequenced on the Illumina platform. Per the authors' processing: Error correction of the sequences involved clustering with frequency ratios plus a modified nearest-neighbor algorithm, after which the sequences were analyzed in the immunoSEQ Analyzer using IMGT gene definitions. At each rarefaction depth, TCR richness and evenness were averaged across 20 rarefaction repeats, and any sample with fewer sequences than the depth was left out. Wilcoxon rank sum tests with FDR correction were used to compare V, D and J gene relative abundances between the groups. An intraclass correlation of around 96% for TCR richness and an average of around 82% across 66 gene segments were obtained from the blinded duplicates. The clones in this table, taken by TCRdb from immuneACCESS, are in-frame only. Not every clone is retained; where verified, under half of the shortfall comes from an unresolved V gene, and the cause of the rest is unknown. That table gives V, J and clone size, and the DNA gave D and trimming. The table for this sample lists fewer than 35,000 clones. The ten largest account for 6.5% to 8% of the sample.

CDR1 and CDR2, per the germline V gene (reference sequence), are SEHNR and FQNEAQ. The V end loses 1 base and the J end loses 2 bases, and a stretch of 7 bases separates them. Taken from cysteine to phenylalanine, the CDR3 has 14 residues. The 33 bases shown cover part of the CDR3, and their frame starts at base 1. Every participant had a single incident cervical HPV16 infection, and prevalent HPV16 infections were excluded. Cervical HPV DNA was detected by MY09/MY11 PCR, and genotyping was performed by dot-blot hybridization. Approximately 15 mL of heparinized blood was centrifuged, after which the buffy coat was aliquoted, frozen at -30 degrees C, and then stored at -80 degrees C. QIAGEN kits were used to extract genomic DNA from buffy coat specimens.

Recombination linked TRBV7-9 to TRBJ2-3; perhaps TRBD1 is the D gene, with 6 bases matching. The receptor comes from a woman aged 18-70 years with a cervical HPV16 infection that either progressed to CIN3+ or cleared (not recorded which). The specimen sequenced was blood buffy coat. The CDR3 is CASSLVGHTDTQYF. The CDR3 bases that were read are TGTGCCAGCAGCTTAGTGGGACACACAGATACG. The CDR3, completed at both ends by the reference TRBV7-9 and TRBJ2-3 genes, gives the full variable domain DTGVSQNPRHKITKRGQNVTFRCDPISEHNRLYWYRQTLGQGPEFLTYFQNEAQLEKSRLLSDRFSAERPKGSFSTLEIQRTEQGDSAMYLCASSLVGHTDTQYFGPGTRLTVL.